The text below deals with one T cell receptor beta chain. Its specificity is not known. The record originates from a study of radiotherapy plus CTLA-4 blockade in lung cancer. General study points: Together with interferon-beta, which increased in serum after radiation, early dynamic changes in blood T cell clones were reportedly the best predictors of response. Blood-borne expansion of tumor-derived TCR clones followed radiotherapy plus ipilimumab.

Patients had chemo-refractory metastatic non-small-cell lung cancer and received focal radiation plus CTLA-4 blockade that used ipilimumab. This table comes from immunoSEQ multiplex PCR, and its TCRdb copy is limited to in-frame clones, with some not included. The repertoire holds more than 95,000 clones, with about 77% as singletons. Material: peripheral blood, obtained from a patient treated with radiotherapy plus ipilimumab. The sequence derives from a human donor with non-small cell lung cancer who had a partial response to radiotherapy plus ipilimumab.

Written as DNA, the CDR3 is TGTGCCAGCAGCCAAGCATACGAGCAGTACTTC. Its protein product is CASSQAYEQYF. V usage is TRBV14 and J usage is TRBJ2-7; no reliable D call. Between the trimmed V and J ends, which lost 1 base and 4 bases, there was a span of 2 bases. Per the germline V gene, CDR1 is SGHDN and CDR2 is FVKESK. The CDR3 length is 11 residues. Variable domain in full (rest from reference TRBV14 and TRBJ2-7): EAGVTQFPSHSVIEKGQTVTLRCDPISGHDNLYWYRRVMGKEIKFLLHFVKESKQDESGMPNNRFLAERTGGTYSTLKVQPAELEDSGVYFCASSQAYEQYFGPGTRLTVT.